The 14 T cell receptor beta chains reported below all come from one sample, sequenced in a study of regulatory T cells in long-lasting Graves disease (dated by TCRdb to the early 2020s). The sample's time point label, in plain terms: newly diagnosed GD, antithyroid drugs for less than 3 months. For both TCR sequencing and RNA sequencing, RNA was extracted from PBMCs using TRIzol. The library was obtained by multiplex PCR. Instrument used: Illumina HiSeq 4000. TCR beta libraries were built with iRepertoire HTBI primers and Arm-PCR amplification of CDR3 regions. TCRdb took the public reads, trimmed them with fastp at Q25, ran MiXCR for clone calling and kept in-frame beta chains. Every CDR3 protein is listed once, alongside the most common genes and DNA of its rows. This sample has fewer than 650,000 distinct CDR3 sequences in its table, and about 16% of those were observed once. The ten biggest clones cover around 12% of the sample.

These same records also appear under a second study, on T cells in Graves' hyperthyroidism and ophthalmopathy.

Material: peripheral blood mononuclear cells (PBMCs), obtained at new diagnosis, from a patient treated with antithyroid drugs. The receptors derive from a man between 18 and 29 years old with Graves disease. Donor details come from another sample of the same person, matched by shared clones.

The rearrangement joins TRBV9 to TRBJ1-1; D remains ambiguous. Germline CDR1 reads SGDLS; CDR2 reads YYNGEE. V was clipped by 0 bases and J by 0 bases, with 6 bases between them. The CDR3 length is 14 residues. In nucleotides, the CDR3 is TGTGCCAGCAGCGTAGCCGGTATGAACACTGAAGCTTTCTTT. Protein sequence: CASSVAGMNTEAFF.

There are many counts of this clonotype. The gene calls are TRBV7-9 and TRBJ2-1; the D gene is possibly TRBD2 (6 bases). V lost 5 bases, J lost 10 bases, and 18 bases lay in between. The CDR3 sequence is 14 residues long. CDR1 and CDR2 from the germline V gene are SEHNR and FQNEAQ (reference sequence). CDR3 residues: CASSPPTRAREQFF. CDR3 in DNA: TGTGCCAGCAGCCCGCCGACTAGGGCCCGAGAGCAGTTCTTC.

At least ten counts were recorded for this clonotype. The rearrangement joins TRBV12-3 or TRBV12-4 to TRBJ2-7, with 13 bases identical to TRBD2. The CDR3 loop spans 14 amino acids. The V gene end was trimmed by 7 bases and the J gene end by 5 bases; junction bases not matched to a gene: 5. CDR3 DNA: TGTGCCAGCAAAAGCGGACTAGCGGGAGACGAGCAGTACTTC. It is translated as CASKSGLAGDEQYF.

The chain has TRBV14 and TRBJ1-1, with a tentative D call TRBD1 (5 bases). Germline assignment: CDR1 SGHDN and CDR2 FVKESK. The length of the CDR3 is 18 residues. The V and J ends lost 5 bases and 0 bases respectively, with 22 bases between them. The CDR3 reads CASSEAIYLWGMNTEAFF. As DNA, the CDR3 is TGTGCCAGCAGCGAAGCCATCTACTTATGGGGCATGAACACTGAAGCTTTCTTT.

This clonotype was found many times. The V gene is TRBV6-1, the J gene TRBJ1-5, with D possibly being TRBD1 (6 bases). Germline assignment: CDR1 MNHNS and CDR2 SASEGT. The CDR3 contains 14 residues. Trimming left V 2 bases short and J 7 bases short, with 12 bases between. The DNA of the CDR3 is TGTGCCAGCAGTGAAACAGGGTTGTGGCAGCCCCAGCATTTT. It codes for CASSETGLWQPQHF.

This clonotype was counted many times. The chain uses TRBV12-3 or TRBV12-4 and TRBJ2-1, with D maybe TRBD2 (6 bases). This CDR3 region has 14 residues. Trimming shortened V by 3 bases and J by 10 bases, and 16 bases separated the two germline ends. The CDR3 sequence is CASSFDSWRGEQFF. The CDR3 coding sequence is TGTGCCAGCAGTTTCGATAGCTGGAGGGGCGAGCAGTTCTTC.

The V and J genes are TRBV5-1 and TRBJ2-3; TRBD1 matches at 7 bases. The J call could be wrong; TRBJ2-1 is a better fit for the DNA end. The CDR3 spans 12 residues. Per germline, CDR1 SGHRS and CDR2 YFSETQ. CDR3 coding DNA: TGCGCCAGCTGGGACAGTACCTACGAGCAGTTCTTC. Translated, it gives CASWDSTYEQFF.

This clonotype was counted many times. The V and J genes are TRBV5-1 and TRBJ2-7; D is possibly TRBD1 (5 bases). Germline V gene sequence: CDR1 SGHRS, CDR2 YFSETQ. V lost 5 bases, J lost 3 bases, and 15 bases lay in between. The CDR3 loop spans 14 amino acids. The CDR3 sequence is CASRGLSVDYEQYF. The CDR3 coding sequence is TGCGCCAGCAGGGGGCTATCCGTTGACTACGAGCAGTACTTC. Full variable domain (missing parts from reference TRBV5-1 and TRBJ2-7): KAGVTQTPRYLIKTRGQQVTLSCSPISGHRSVSWYQQTPGQGLQFLFEYFSETQRNKGNFPGRFSGRQFSNSRSEMNVSTLELGDSALYLCASRGLSVDYEQYFGPGTRLTVT.

This clonotype appeared a few times. This chain joins TRBV5-4 and TRBJ2-4; D is uncertain. This CDR3 is 13 amino acids long. Looked up from germline, CDR1 is SGHNT and CDR2 is YYREEE (reference sequence). V was trimmed by 0 bases and J by 3 bases, leaving 4 bases between them. For the CDR3, the DNA is TGTGCCAGCAGCTTGGGAGGCAAAAACATTCAGTACTTC. It codes for CASSLGGKNIQYF. The full variable domain, its missing parts supplied by reference TRBV5-4 and TRBJ2-4, is ETGVTQSPTHLIKTRGQQVTLRCSSQSGHNTVSWYQQALGQGPQFIFQYYREEENGRGNFPPRFSGLQFPNYSSELNVNALELDDSALYLCASSLGGKNIQYFGAGTRLSVL.

This clonotype appeared many times. The chain joins TRBV28 to TRBJ2-2; TRBD2 matches 13 bases. Germline trimming cut 5 bases from V and 7 bases from J; bases unmatched to any gene: 10. This CDR3 has 17 residues. Germline CDR1 is MDHEN and CDR2 is SYDVKM. CDR3 DNA: TGTGCCAGCAGTCTTGGACTAGCGGGAGAACTGGGCGGGGAGCTGTTTTTT. As protein: CASSLGLAGELGGELFF.

There are a few counts of this clonotype. This chain connects TRBV10-3 to TRBJ2-3, with TRBD2 as a possible D gene (6 bases). Trimming shortened V by 2 bases and J by 2 bases, and 14 bases separated the two germline ends. CDR1 is ENHRY and CDR2 is SYGVKD in the germline V gene. This CDR3 has 16 amino acids. The CDR3, as DNA: TGTGCCATCAGTGAGGCACCGGGGACTGCCACAGATACGCAGTATTTT. Protein: CAISEAPGTATDTQYF.

This clonotype was counted many times. This sequence joins TRBV10-3 and TRBJ1-5; D is uncertain. V lost 0 bases and J 5 bases, leaving 8 bases between the germline ends. Germline CDR1 reads ENHRY; CDR2 reads SYGVKD. The CDR3 totals 14 residues. DNA for the CDR3: TGTGCCATCAGTGAGTCGAGAGGGTATCAGCCCCAGCATTTT. As protein: CAISESRGYQPQHF.

This clonotype has only a few counts. V usage is TRBV2 and J usage is TRBJ1-6; no reliable D call. The germline V gene encodes CDR1 SNHLY and CDR2 FYNNEI. V lost 7 bases and J lost 4, with 2 bases in between. The CDR3 runs to 11 residues. The CDR3 reads CASTYNSPLHF. The CDR3 DNA reads as TGTGCCAGCACTTATAATTCACCCCTCCACTTT. The complete variable domain, with remaining parts taken from reference TRBV2 and TRBJ1-6, reads EPEVTQTPSHQVTQMGQEVILRCVPISNHLYFYWYRQILGQKVEFLVSFYNNEISEKSEIFDDQFSVERPDGSNFTLKIRSTKLEDSAMYFCASTYNSPLHFGNGTRLTVT.

This clonotype was counted many times. V and J are TRBV13 and TRBJ1-1; TRBD1 matches 8 bases. The CDR3 has 16 residues. V shed 5 bases, J shed 2 bases, and the junction held 10 bases outside the gene matches. The germline V gene encodes CDR1 PRHDT and CDR2 FYEKMQ (reference sequence). The DNA for the CDR3 is TGTGCCAGCAGCATGAGCAGGGGGCCATCTAACACTGAAGCTTTCTTT. Translating gives CASSMSRGPSNTEAFF.